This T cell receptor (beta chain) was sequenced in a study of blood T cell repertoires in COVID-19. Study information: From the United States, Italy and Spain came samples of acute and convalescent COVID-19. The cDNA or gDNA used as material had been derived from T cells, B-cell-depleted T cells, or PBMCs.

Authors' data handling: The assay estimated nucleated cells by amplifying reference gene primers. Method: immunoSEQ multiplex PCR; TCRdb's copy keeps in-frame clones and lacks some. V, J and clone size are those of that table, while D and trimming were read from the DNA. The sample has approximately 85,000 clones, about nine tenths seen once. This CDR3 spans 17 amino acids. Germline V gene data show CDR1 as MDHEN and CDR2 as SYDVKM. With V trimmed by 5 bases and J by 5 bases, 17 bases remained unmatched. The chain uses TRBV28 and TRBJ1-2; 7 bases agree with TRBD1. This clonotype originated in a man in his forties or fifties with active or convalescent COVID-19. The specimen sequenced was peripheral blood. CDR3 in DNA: TGTGCCAGCAGTCCGTTGGGTCTTGACAGGGTTCATTATGGCTACACCTTC. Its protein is CASSPLGLDRVHYGYTF.